The 26 T cell receptor beta chains given below trace back to one sample, sequenced in a study of vaccination and CD4 T cells after COVID-19. Stated treatment: roughly 11-day PBMC culture with coronavirus spike peptide pools or control peptides (ViraFEST assay). Antigen specificity for these receptors is unknown. Sequencing of the DNA from cultured CD4+ T cells was carried out with the Oncomine TCR Beta short-read assay. TCRdb analysed the PCR reads with MiXCR anew, one entry per CDR3 protein. Of 9,500 to 15,000 distinct CDR3 sequences in the sample, approximately 61% were seen once. This material consisted of CD4+ T cells from blood, cultured in vitro, taken before SARS-CoV-2 vaccination. These receptors were collected from a human donor who had recovered from COVID-19.

This chain connects TRBV24-1 to TRBJ1-1; D perhaps matches TRBD1 (5 bases). The germline V gene has CDR1 KGHDR and CDR2 SFDVKD. Trimming pared 1 base from V and 8 bases from J, leaving 7 bases between. The length of the CDR3 is 12 residues. In DNA, the CDR3 is TGTGCCACCAGTGATTTCACAGGCGAAGCTTTCTTT. It codes for CATSDFTGEAFF.

The CDR3 region has the DNA TGTGCCAGCAGTTTGATGGGGGGGAACACTGAAGCTTTCTTT. Translating it yields CASSLMGGNTEAFF. The rearrangement uses TRBV12-3 or TRBV12-4 and TRBJ1-1; a possible D gene is TRBD1 (5 bases). The V end was cut by 3 bases, the J end by 1 base, with 9 bases between. The CDR3 has 14 residues.

The CDR3 DNA sequence: TGTGCCAGCAGGAAACAGGGGGCGGAGGCCAAAAACATTCAGTACTTC. Its protein is CASRKQGAEAKNIQYF. The rearrangement joins TRBV6-2 or TRBV6-3 to TRBJ2-4; 9 nucleotides match TRBD1. This CDR3 comprises 16 residues. Per germline, CDR1 MNHEY and CDR2 SVGEGT. The junction had 7 bases not matched to a gene; V was cut back by 6 bases and J by 1 base.

The chain has TRBV30 and TRBJ2-3, with 7 bases that match TRBD1. Germline assignment: CDR1 GTSNPN and CDR2 SVGIG (reference sequence). The CDR3 length is 14 residues. V trimming: 0 bases; J trimming: 4 bases; junction bases outside the gene matches: 4. The CDR3 reads CAWSVGGLADTQYF. The CDR3 bases are TGTGCCTGGAGTGTAGGGGGCCTCGCAGATACGCAGTATTTT. Combining the CDR3 with reference TRBV30 and TRBJ2-3 gives the whole variable domain SQTIHQWPATLVQPVGSPLSLECTVEGTSNPNLYWYRQAAGRGLQLLFYSVGIGQISSEVPQNLSASRPQDRQFILSSKKLLLSDSGFYLCAWSVGGLADTQYFGPGTRLTVL.

This clonotype turned up a few times. The CDR3 sequence is CSAKLATGTDSPLHF. The CDR3 DNA sequence: TGCAGTGCCAAGCTTGCTACCGGGACAGATTCACCCCTCCACTTT. The rearrangement links TRBV20-1 to TRBJ1-6, with 7 bases fitting TRBD1. Germline V gene sequence: CDR1 DFQATT, CDR2 SNEGSKA (reference sequence). This CDR3 comprises 15 residues. V lost 6 bases to trimming and J lost 8 bases; unmatched junction nucleotides: 13.

The rearrangement links TRBV7-2 to TRBJ2-2; 11 positions agree with TRBD2. This CDR3 is 15 amino acids long. Per the germline V gene, CDR1 is SGHTA and CDR2 is FQGNSA. Trimming removed 4 bases from V and 4 bases from J; junction bases left unmatched: 2. CDR3 amino acids: CASSSLAGATGELFF. The CDR3 DNA sequence: TGTGCCAGCAGCTCACTAGCGGGGGCCACCGGGGAGCTGTTTTTT.

The chain links TRBV6-1 to TRBJ1-5; 10 bases agree with TRBD1. Germline V gene sequence: CDR1 MNHNS, CDR2 SASEGT. The CDR3 is made up of 14 amino acids. Trimming cost V 6 bases and J 8 bases; bases outside gene matches: 7. CDR3 residues: CASRRTGGYEPQHF. In DNA form, the CDR3 reads TGTGCCAGCAGGAGGACAGGGGGTTACGAGCCCCAGCATTTT.

The V gene is TRBV29-1, the J gene TRBJ2-7; D is possibly TRBD1 (5 bases). This CDR3 has 15 residues. Germline V gives CDR1 SQVTM, CDR2 ANQGSEA. V lost 0 bases and J lost 1, with 13 bases in between. The CDR3 spells CSVEDLQGISYEQYF. CDR3 nucleotide sequence: TGCAGCGTTGAAGATCTTCAGGGTATTTCCTACGAGCAGTACTTC.

This clonotype is medium-sized (0.01 to 0.1%) by share. This chain uses TRBV7-9 with TRBJ2-1; a possible D gene is TRBD2 (6 bases). The germline gives CDR1 SEHNR, CDR2 FQNEAQ (reference sequence). V was pared by 1 base and J by 3 bases, with 13 bases between. The length of the CDR3 is 16 residues. CDR3 residues: CASSLGWRGRYNEQFF. CDR3 in DNA: TGTGCCAGCAGCTTAGGGTGGAGGGGCCGCTACAATGAGCAGTTCTTC.

The chain employs TRBV28 and TRBJ2-1, with D maybe TRBD2 (5 bases). Germline V gives CDR1 MDHEN, CDR2 SYDVKM. The CDR3 contains 11 residues. V shed 2 bases and J shed 10 bases, with 6 bases lying between them. CDR3: CASSLPGEQFF. The CDR3 DNA is TGTGCCAGCAGTTTACCGGGAGAGCAGTTCTTC. Using reference TRBV28 and TRBJ2-1 for the parts outside the CDR3, the full variable domain is DVKVTQSSRYLVKRTGEKVFLECVQDMDHENMFWYRQDPGLGLRLIYFSYDVKMKEKGDIPEGYSVSREKKERFSLILESASTNQTSMYLCASSLPGEQFFGPGTRLTVL.

This clonotype was observed once. V usage is TRBV20-1 and J usage is TRBJ2-1, with D tentatively TRBD1 (5 bases). This CDR3 comprises 14 residues. CDR1 and CDR2 from the germline V gene are DFQATT and SNEGSKA (reference sequence). V was pared by 3 bases and J by 7 bases, with 16 bases between. In DNA, the CDR3 is TGCAGTGCTAGCGATGTACTGGACAATAATGAGCAGTTCTTC. Translation gives CSASDVLDNNEQFF.

The chain recombines TRBV27 with TRBJ2-7; D tentatively reads TRBD1 or TRBD2 (6 bases each). Germline assignment: CDR1 MNHEY and CDR2 SMNVEV (reference sequence). Trimming cost V 6 bases and J 7 bases, with 16 bases left between them. The CDR3 runs 13 residues. In DNA form, the CDR3 reads TGTGCCAGCAGGCTGGGGGGCGTGTATGAGCAGTACTTC. This sequence encodes CASRLGGVYEQYF.

The rearrangement uses TRBV6-2 or TRBV6-3 and TRBJ2-3; D is unresolved. V was cut by 7 bases and J by 0 bases, with 5 bases left in between. Germline lookup yields CDR1 MNHEY and CDR2 SVGEGT. The CDR3 covers 12 residues. CDR3 in amino acids: CASTQSTDTQYF. CDR3 sequence (DNA): TGTGCCAGCACCCAAAGCACAGATACGCAGTATTTT.

The chain is built from TRBV15 and TRBJ1-2; 9 bases align to TRBD1. Unmatched junction bases numbered 9, after V lost 2 bases and J lost 8 bases. Germline V gene lookup returns CDR1 LNHNV and CDR2 YYDKDF (reference sequence). The CDR3 spans 15 residues. Here the CDR3 reads CATSRTTGGVGGYTF. Here the CDR3 DNA reads TGTGCCACCAGCAGAACTACAGGGGGCGTAGGAGGCTACACCTTC.

The rearrangement uses TRBV7-9 and TRBJ2-2, with TRBD2 as a possible D gene (5 bases). Trimming took 2 bases from V and 0 from J, leaving 16 bases between them. Germline loops: CDR1 SEHNR, CDR2 FQNEAQ (reference sequence). The CDR3 is made up of 18 amino acids. CDR3 sequence: CASSLPTRRAANTGELFF. In DNA form, the CDR3 reads TGTGCCAGCAGCTTACCCACCCGGCGGGCTGCGAACACCGGGGAGCTGTTTTTT.

There are a few counts of this clonotype. The V gene is TRBV19, the J gene TRBJ1-5; no clear D gene. Between the trimmed V and J ends, which lost 6 bases and 0 bases, there was a span of 9 bases. The CDR3 covers 14 residues. Germline CDR1 is LNHDA and CDR2 is SQIVND (reference sequence). The chain's CDR3 is CASSRFDSNQPQHF. In DNA, the CDR3 is TGTGCCAGTAGCCGGTTTGATAGCAATCAGCCCCAGCATTTT.

This clonotype was observed a few times. The DNA for the CDR3 is TGTGCCAGCAGCTCGACAGGGGGCAGAGCTAACTATGGCTACACCTTC. Its translation: CASSSTGGRANYGYTF. The J gene is TRBJ1-2, the V gene TRBV7-2, with 10 bases lining up with TRBD1. Germline-derived CDR1 and CDR2 are SGHTA and FQGNSA. There are 16 residues in the CDR3. J lost 0 bases, V lost 4 bases, and 5 bases had no gene match.

The CDR3 coding sequence is TGTGCCAGCAGCTTAGGGGGGGCTAGCGGGAGTCAAGAGACCCAGTACTTC. Translating gives CASSLGGASGSQETQYF. The rearrangement uses TRBV11-3 and TRBJ2-5; TRBD2 matches at 10 bases. Germline-derived CDR1 and CDR2 are SGHNT and YENEEA. This CDR3 spans 17 amino acids. V was pared by 1 base and J by 2 bases, with 7 bases of the junction left unmatched.

The chain recombines TRBV7-8 with TRBJ2-1, with no clear D. CDR1 and CDR2 from the germline V gene are SGHVS and FQNEAQ. Trimming removed 5 bases at V and 0 bases at J, with 14 bases between. The CDR3 runs to 16 residues. The CDR3 bases are TGTGCCAGCAGCGTAGGCTTCCAGGACTCCTACAATGAGCAGTTCTTC. It yields the protein CASSVGFQDSYNEQFF.

This chain uses TRBV6-2 or TRBV6-3 with TRBJ1-1; possibly TRBD1 for D (6 bases). Trimming took off 5 bases at V and 5 bases at J, with 15 bases between the two ends. The CDR3 spans 14 residues. CDR1 MNHEY and CDR2 SVGEGT come from the germline V gene. The chain's CDR3 is CASSEQGSETEAFF. DNA for the CDR3: TGTGCCAGCAGTGAGCAGGGGAGTGAGACTGAAGCTTTCTTT.

V is TRBV19 and J is TRBJ2-2; D not resolved. This CDR3 region has 14 residues. The V end was cut by 3 bases, the J end by 3 bases, with 8 bases between. In germline, CDR1 is LNHDA, CDR2 SQIVND (reference sequence). The CDR3 sequence: CASSIPQYTGELFF. DNA of the CDR3: TGTGCCAGTAGTATTCCCCAGTACACCGGGGAGCTGTTTTTT.

This sequence joins TRBV7-9 and TRBJ2-3, with TRBD1 matching over 8 bases. CDR1 is SEHNR, CDR2 FQNEAQ, per germline (reference sequence). The CDR3 runs to 16 residues. The ends lost 5 bases at V and 0 bases at J; junction bases unmatched: 7. Here the CDR3 DNA reads TGTGCCAGCAGCCGAGGACAGGGCTCTAGCACAGATACGCAGTATTTT. Translation: CASSRGQGSSTDTQYF.

The rearrangement links TRBV7-2 to TRBJ2-6; no clear D gene. This CDR3 comprises 15 residues. Germline-derived CDR1 and CDR2 are SGHTA and FQGNSA. The V end was cut by 1 base, the J end by 0 bases, with 4 bases between. The CDR3 nucleotides are TGTGCCAGCAGCTTAGACAGCTCTGGGGCCAACGTCCTGACTTTC. Translation gives CASSLDSSGANVLTF.

This chain links TRBV27 with TRBJ1-2; D unresolved. CDR1 and CDR2 from the germline V gene are MNHEY and SMNVEV (reference sequence). The CDR3 spans 15 residues. Trimming removed 2 bases at V and 0 bases at J, with 10 bases between. The CDR3 nucleotides are TGTGCCAGCAGTTTAGACCCCCAAGCTAACTATGGCTACACCTTC. Amino acids: CASSLDPQANYGYTF.

This chain joins TRBV6-5 and TRBJ1-1, with D perhaps TRBD1 (6 bases). Trimming pared 0 bases from V and 1 base from J, leaving 6 bases between. Germline CDR1 reads MNHEY; CDR2 reads SVGAGI. This CDR3 is built from 14 residues. The CDR3 spells CASSYSGANTEAFF. Here the CDR3 DNA reads TGTGCCAGCAGTTACTCGGGGGCGAACACTGAAGCTTTCTTT.

This clonotype was counted only a few times. The chain has TRBV6-1 and TRBJ1-1, with 9 bases matching TRBD1. The CDR3 totals 14 residues. The germline gives CDR1 MNHNS, CDR2 SASEGT. Trimming at V came to 7 bases and at J to 1 base, leaving 4 bases not matched to a gene. CDR3 in DNA: TGTGCCAGCAATATGGGACAGGGGAACACTGAAGCTTTCTTT. It specifies CASNMGQGNTEAFF.